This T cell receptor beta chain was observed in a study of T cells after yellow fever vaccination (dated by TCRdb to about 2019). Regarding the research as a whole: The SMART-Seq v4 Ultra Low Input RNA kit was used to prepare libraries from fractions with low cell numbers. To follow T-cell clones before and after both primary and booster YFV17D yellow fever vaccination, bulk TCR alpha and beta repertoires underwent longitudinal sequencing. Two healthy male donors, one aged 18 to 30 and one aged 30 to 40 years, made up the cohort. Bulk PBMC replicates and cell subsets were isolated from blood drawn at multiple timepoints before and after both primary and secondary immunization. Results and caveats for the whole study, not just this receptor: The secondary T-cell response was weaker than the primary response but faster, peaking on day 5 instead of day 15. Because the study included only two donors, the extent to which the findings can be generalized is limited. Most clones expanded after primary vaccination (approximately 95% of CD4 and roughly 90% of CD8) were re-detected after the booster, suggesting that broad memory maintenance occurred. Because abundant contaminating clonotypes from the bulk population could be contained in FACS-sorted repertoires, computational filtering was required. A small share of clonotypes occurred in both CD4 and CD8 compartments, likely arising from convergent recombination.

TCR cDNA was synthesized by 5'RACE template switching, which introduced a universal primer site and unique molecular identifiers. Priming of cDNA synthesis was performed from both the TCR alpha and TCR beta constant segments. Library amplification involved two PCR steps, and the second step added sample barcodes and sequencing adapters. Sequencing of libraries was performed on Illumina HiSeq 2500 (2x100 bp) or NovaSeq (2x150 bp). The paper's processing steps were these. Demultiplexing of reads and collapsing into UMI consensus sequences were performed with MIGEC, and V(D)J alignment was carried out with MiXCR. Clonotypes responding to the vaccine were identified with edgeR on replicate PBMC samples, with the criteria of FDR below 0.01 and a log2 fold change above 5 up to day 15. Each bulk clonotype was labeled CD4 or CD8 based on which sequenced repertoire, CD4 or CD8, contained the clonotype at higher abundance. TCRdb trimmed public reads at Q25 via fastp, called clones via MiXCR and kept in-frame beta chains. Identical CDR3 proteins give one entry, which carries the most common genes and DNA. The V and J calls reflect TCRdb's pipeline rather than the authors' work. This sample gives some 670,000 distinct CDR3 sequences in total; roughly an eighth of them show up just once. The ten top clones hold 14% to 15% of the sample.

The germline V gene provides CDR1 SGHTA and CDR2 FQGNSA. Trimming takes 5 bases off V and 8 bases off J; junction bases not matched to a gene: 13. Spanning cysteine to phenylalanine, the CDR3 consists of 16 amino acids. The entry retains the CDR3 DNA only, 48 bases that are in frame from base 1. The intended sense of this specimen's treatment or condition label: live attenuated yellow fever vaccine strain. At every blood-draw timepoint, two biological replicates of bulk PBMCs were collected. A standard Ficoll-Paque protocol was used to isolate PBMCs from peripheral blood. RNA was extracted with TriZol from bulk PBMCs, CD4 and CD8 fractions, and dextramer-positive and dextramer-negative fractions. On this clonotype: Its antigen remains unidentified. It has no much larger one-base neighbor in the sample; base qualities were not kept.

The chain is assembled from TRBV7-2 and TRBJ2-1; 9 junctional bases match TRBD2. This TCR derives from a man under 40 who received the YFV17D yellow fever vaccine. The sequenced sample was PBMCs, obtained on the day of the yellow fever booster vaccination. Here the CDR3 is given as CASSPVTAGGFDEQFF. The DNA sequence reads TGTGCCAGCAGCCCTGTCACAGCGGGAGGTTTTGATGAGCAGTTCTTC. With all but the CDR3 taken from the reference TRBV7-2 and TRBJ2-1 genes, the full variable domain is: GAGVSQSPSNKVTEKGKDVELRCDPISGHTALYWYRQSLGQGLEFLIYFQGNSAPDKSGLPSDRFSAERTGGSVSTLTIQRTQQEDSAVYLCASSPVTAGGFDEQFFGPGTRLTVL.